This T cell receptor (beta chain) was recovered during a study of T cells in Graves' hyperthyroidism and ophthalmopathy (dated by TCRdb to between 2018 and 2021). For the study in its entirety: Peripheral blood samples were taken at initial diagnosis, before any treatment was given. To identify TCR V-J signatures that set the groups apart, the researchers used a discovery cohort of 100 patients, made up of some 41 with Graves' ophthalmopathy and about 60 with stable Graves' hyperthyroidism. Whether ophthalmopathy could be predicted prospectively was tested in an independent validation cohort made up of roughly 20 hyperthyroidism patients plus 17 patients who later progressed to ophthalmopathy. The 75 to 100 discovery patients were divided at random into training and test sets in a 7:3 ratio. In about 6 Graves' hyperthyroidism patients, the study also compared T-cell repertoires from thyroid tissue with T-cell repertoires from blood. After blood sampling, hyperthyroidism patients were treated with methimazole at a starting dose of 30 mg daily, and ophthalmopathy patients were treated with high-dose intravenous methylprednisolone. According to the paper, TCR Vbeta CDR3 sequencing was carried out on over 130 peripheral blood samples, which came from 40 to 45 ophthalmopathy, roughly 75 hyperthyroidism and roughly 17 progressor patients. What the research found in general, with its limitations: In cross-validation, a model built on a 13 V-J signature told ophthalmopathy apart from stable hyperthyroidism with about 90% sensitivity and 81% to 82% specificity, and in testing the same model reached 80%/75%. Most expanded thyroid clonotypes (frequency above 0.001) were also detected in blood, a finding suggesting that blood repertoires may reflect thyroid immune responses. During validation, the model predicted progression to ophthalmopathy a median of approximately 7 months ahead of onset, with around 65% sensitivity and almost 75% specificity. No statistical method was used to fix the sample size in advance, and group allocation was not hidden from the investigators.

This clonotype was recorded a few times. Its target antigen remains unknown. No per-base quality is available; no much larger clone lies one base away. Stable Graves' hyperthyroidism was defined as the absence of progression to ophthalmopathy over 18 months of follow-up. Hyperthyroidism patients were newly diagnosed, with disease duration under 2 months, and aged 18 to 65 years. Exclusion was applied to patients with uncontrolled infections, other autoimmune diseases, pregnancy or lactation. Diagnoses relied on clinical symptoms, serum thyroxine and TRAb, thyroid ultrasound and orbital computed tomography. PBMCs were isolated from more than 8 ml of fresh peripheral blood by Ficoll-Paque density gradient centrifugation. Trizol reagent was used to extract total RNA, and RNA quality was then checked on an Agilent 2100 Bioanalyzer. From its cysteine to its phenylalanine, the CDR3 spans 13 amino acids. The retained sequence is limited to the CDR3, 39 bases, with the frame set at the first base. CDR1 is given as DFQATT and CDR2 as SNEGSKA, both from the germline V gene (reference sequence). V is cut back by 4 bases and J by 7 bases, with 9 bases in the junction unmatched.

The TCR beta CDR3 regions were amplified from RNA transcripts. The first round of RT-PCR for the TCR CDR3 was performed with the HTBI primer set and the Qiagen OneStep RT-PCR kit. The libraries were constructed in a second round of multiplex PCR and then size-selected and purified. Libraries were sequenced paired-end with 100 bp reads on an Illumina HiSeq2000. The authors processed their data as follows. SOAPnuke was used to process the raw data, with reads discarded if the reads contained adapters or uncalled bases, had a mean Phred below 15, or lacked an exact constant-primer or identifier match. COPE v1.2.5 was used to merge the high-quality paired reads, and each unique nucleotide sequence was defined as a clonotype. Clonotypes were aligned to IMGT TRBV, TRBD and TRBJ reference segments using MiTCR v1.1. Analysis was restricted to V-J combinations with a frequency above 0.0001, which covered approximately 99% of repertoires. The TCS score was defined as the ratio of F50 (clonal expansion) to E x V (chaos), calculated using BLOSUM62-based TCRdist between CDR3 peptides within each V-J. Welch's t-statistics and random forest reduced 450 to 600 V-J features to some 14, which were used in a naive Bayes classifier (R e1071). The public reads were run again by TCRdb, first through fastp at Q25 and then through MiXCR, and only productive beta chains were kept. Entries are consolidated by CDR3 protein sequence, retaining the most common genes and DNA. TCRdb's processing, not the authors', yielded these V and J calls. A total of about 210,000 distinct CDR3 sequences appear in this sample, 17% of them only once. The ten largest clones take up approximately 46% of the sample.

The V gene is TRBV20-1 and the J gene is TRBJ1-2, and 7 junction bases match TRBD1. This receptor was identified in a man aged 50 or older with Graves' hyperthyroidism. Sequencing was done on a sample of blood. The encoded CDR3 is CSATPSTGRGYTF. In nucleotides, the sequence is TGCAGTGCTACCCCCTCGACAGGGCGTGGCTACACCTTC.